The sequence of this T cell receptor beta chain was determined in a study of CD8+ T cells in alopecia areata. RNA extraction was followed by reverse transcription into cDNA, which acted as the sequencing template. TCRdb's table, derived via immunoSEQ multiplex PCR, lists solely in-frame clones and lacks some. The sample includes approximately 150,000 clones, about 54% of them seen just once. General study results and limits: In lesional scalp, particularly from alopecia totalis/universalis, clonality was higher than in normal scalp.

V was pared by 5 bases and J by 0 bases, with 15 bases between. The CDR3 extends over 17 amino acids. Germline CDR1 reads SGDLS; CDR2 reads YYNGEE. This clone showed up just a few times. Its antigen is still unknown. This TCR came from a human donor in good health. The V and J genes are TRBV9 and TRBJ2-6; tentative D call: TRBD2 (6 bases). The sequenced sample was CD4+ T cells sorted from blood. This CDR3 is CASSPRVGGSGANVLTF. The CDR3 DNA is TGTGCCAGCAGTCCCAGGGTCGGGGGCTCTGGGGCCAACGTCCTGACTTTC.